This T cell receptor beta chain emerged from a study of blood T cell repertoires in COVID-19. For the study at large: The samples span acute and convalescent COVID-19 from the United States, Italy and Spain. The cDNA or gDNA used as material had been derived from T cells, B-cell-depleted T cells, or PBMCs.

Germline loops: CDR1 MNHEY, CDR2 SVGEGT. V was trimmed by 5 bases and J by 8 bases, leaving 9 bases between them. This CDR3 is built from 11 residues. In the source study's methods: Estimation of nucleated cell counts was performed using reference gene primer amplification. TCRdb keeps only in-frame clones here, not all; method: immunoSEQ multiplex PCR. For V, J and clone size, that table is used; D and trimming come from the DNA. Here the sample spans about 48,000 clones, roughly 84% being singletons. The chain joins TRBV6-2 or TRBV6-3 to TRBJ1-1; the D is unclear. The receptor was derived from a man aged 65 to 79 with acute or convalescent COVID-19. Sequencing was done on a sample of peripheral blood. CDR3 bases: TGTGCCAGCAGTACGGCAGGCGAAGCTTTCTTT. Its translation is CASSTAGEAFF.